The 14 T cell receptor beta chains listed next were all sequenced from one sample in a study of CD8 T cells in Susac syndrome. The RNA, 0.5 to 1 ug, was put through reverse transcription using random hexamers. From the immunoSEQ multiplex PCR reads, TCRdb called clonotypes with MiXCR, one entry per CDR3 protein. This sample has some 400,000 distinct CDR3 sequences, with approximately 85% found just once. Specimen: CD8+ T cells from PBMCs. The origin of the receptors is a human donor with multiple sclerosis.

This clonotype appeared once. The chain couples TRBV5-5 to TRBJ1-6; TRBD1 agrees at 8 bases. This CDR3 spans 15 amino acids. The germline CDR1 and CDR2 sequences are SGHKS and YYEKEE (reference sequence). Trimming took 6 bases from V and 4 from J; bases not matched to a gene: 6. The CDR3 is CASIGQGDYNSPLHF. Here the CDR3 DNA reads TGTGCCAGCATAGGACAGGGTGATTATAATTCACCCCTCCACTTT.

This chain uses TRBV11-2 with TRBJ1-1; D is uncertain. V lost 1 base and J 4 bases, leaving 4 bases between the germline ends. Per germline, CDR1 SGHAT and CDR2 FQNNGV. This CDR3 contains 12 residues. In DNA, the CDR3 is TGTGCCAGCAGCTTAGTTATCACTGAAGCTTTCTTT. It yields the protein CASSLVITEAFF.

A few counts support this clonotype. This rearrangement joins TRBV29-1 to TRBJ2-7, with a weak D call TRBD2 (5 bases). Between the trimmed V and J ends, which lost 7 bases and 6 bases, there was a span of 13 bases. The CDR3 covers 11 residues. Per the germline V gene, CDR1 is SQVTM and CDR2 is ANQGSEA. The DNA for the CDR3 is TGCAGCGCCGAGGGTCAAGGCGAGCAGTACTTC. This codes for CSAEGQGEQYF.

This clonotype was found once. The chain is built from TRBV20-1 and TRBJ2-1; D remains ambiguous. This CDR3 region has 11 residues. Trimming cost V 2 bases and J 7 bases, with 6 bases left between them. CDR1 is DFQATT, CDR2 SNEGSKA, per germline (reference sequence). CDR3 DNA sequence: TGCAGTGCTAGATCGACTAATGAGCAGTTCTTC. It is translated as CSARSTNEQFF.

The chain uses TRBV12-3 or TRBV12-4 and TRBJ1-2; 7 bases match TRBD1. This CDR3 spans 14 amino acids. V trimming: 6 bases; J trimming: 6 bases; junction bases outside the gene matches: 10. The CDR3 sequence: CASRPSGTADGYTF. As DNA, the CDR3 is TGTGCCAGCAGACCTTCCGGGACAGCAGATGGCTACACCTTC.

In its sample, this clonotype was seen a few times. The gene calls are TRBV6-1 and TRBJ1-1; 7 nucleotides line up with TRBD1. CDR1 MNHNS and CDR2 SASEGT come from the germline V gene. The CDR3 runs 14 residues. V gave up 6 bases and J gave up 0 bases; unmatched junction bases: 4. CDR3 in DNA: TGTGCCAGCAGCATGACAGGGCTGAACACTGAAGCTTTCTTT. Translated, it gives CASSMTGLNTEAFF.

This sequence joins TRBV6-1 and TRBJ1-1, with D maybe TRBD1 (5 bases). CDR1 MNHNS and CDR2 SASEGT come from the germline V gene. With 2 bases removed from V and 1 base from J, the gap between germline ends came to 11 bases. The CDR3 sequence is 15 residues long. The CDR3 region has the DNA TGTGCCAGCAGTGAACAGAGGGGTAGGAACACTGAAGCTTTCTTT. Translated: CASSEQRGRNTEAFF.

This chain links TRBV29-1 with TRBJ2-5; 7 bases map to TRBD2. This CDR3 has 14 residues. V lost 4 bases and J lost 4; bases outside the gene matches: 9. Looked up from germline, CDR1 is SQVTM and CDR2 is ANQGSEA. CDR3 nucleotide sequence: TGCAGCGTTGTGGGGGGGAGGGCCGGAGAGACCCAGTACTTC. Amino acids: CSVVGGRAGETQYF.

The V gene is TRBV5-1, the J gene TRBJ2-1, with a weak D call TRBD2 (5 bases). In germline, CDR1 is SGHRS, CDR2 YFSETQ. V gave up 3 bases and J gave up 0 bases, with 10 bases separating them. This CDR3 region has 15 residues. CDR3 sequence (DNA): TGCGCCAGCAGCTCAGCGGTATTCTCCTACAATGAGCAGTTCTTC. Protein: CASSSAVFSYNEQFF.

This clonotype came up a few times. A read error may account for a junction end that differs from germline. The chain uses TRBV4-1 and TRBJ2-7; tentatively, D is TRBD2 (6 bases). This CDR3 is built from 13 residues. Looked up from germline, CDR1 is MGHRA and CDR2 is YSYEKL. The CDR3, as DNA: TGTGCCAGCAGTCAGGGAGGACCCTACGAGCAGTACTTC. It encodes CASSQGGPYEQYF.

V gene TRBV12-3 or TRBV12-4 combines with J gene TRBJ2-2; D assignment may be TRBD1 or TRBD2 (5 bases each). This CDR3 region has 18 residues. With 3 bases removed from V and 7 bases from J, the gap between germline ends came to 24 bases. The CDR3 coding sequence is TGTGCCAGCAGTTTTCGGGCTGAGGGGCCGCCTAACCTCGGGGAGCTGTTTTTT. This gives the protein CASSFRAEGPPNLGELFF.

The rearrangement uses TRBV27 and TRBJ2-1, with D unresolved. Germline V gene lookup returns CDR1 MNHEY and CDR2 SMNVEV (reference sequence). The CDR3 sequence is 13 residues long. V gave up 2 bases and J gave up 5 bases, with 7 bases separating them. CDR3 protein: CASSLNRHNEQFF. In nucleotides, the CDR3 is TGTGCCAGCAGTTTAAACCGCCACAATGAGCAGTTCTTC.

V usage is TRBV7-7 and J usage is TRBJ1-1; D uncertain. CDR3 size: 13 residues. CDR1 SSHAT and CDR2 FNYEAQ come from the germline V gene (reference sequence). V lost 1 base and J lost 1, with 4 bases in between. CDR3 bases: TGTGCCAGCAGCTTAGAAAAGAACACTGAAGCTTTCTTT. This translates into CASSLEKNTEAFF.

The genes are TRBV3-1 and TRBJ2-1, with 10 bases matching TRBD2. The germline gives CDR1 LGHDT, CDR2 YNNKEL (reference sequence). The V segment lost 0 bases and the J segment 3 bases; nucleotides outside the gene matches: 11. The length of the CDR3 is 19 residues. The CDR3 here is CASSQDENSGRFFYNEQFF. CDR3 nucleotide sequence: TGTGCCAGCAGCCAAGATGAAAATAGCGGGAGGTTCTTCTACAATGAGCAGTTCTTC.